A single sample gave rise to the 31 T cell receptor beta chains below, sequenced in a study of post-analysis software for immune sequencing data. TCR beta cDNA libraries included unique molecular identifiers. MiXCR, applied by TCRdb to the PCR reads, yields one record per CDR3 protein. Here the sample spans about 820,000 distinct CDR3 sequences, roughly 58% being singletons. Their antigen targets remain unknown. Points from the study as a whole: With TRBV5-6, TRBV5-1 and TRBV20-1 included, about five TRBV segments were more frequent in patients than in controls.

What was sequenced was blood. The receptor source for this set is a girl between 10 and 17 years old with multiple sclerosis.

This clonotype was counted between two and nine times. The rearrangement links TRBV5-1 to TRBJ2-7, with 10 bases that match TRBD2. The V segment lost 4 bases and the J segment 3 bases; nucleotides outside the gene matches: 10. This CDR3 is 16 amino acids long. Germline V gives CDR1 SGHRS, CDR2 YFSETQ. CDR3 loop: CASSAMAASGSYEQYF. CDR3 DNA: TGCGCCAGCAGCGCAATGGCGGCTAGCGGGAGCTACGAGCAGTACTTC.

The chain has TRBV29-1 and TRBJ2-1; TRBD2 agrees at 9 bases. Germline V gene lookup returns CDR1 SQVTM and CDR2 ANQGSEA. Germline trimming cut 6 bases from V and 6 bases from J; bases unmatched to any gene: 6. This CDR3 contains 13 residues. The CDR3 sequence: CSVGLAGRNEQFF. As DNA, the CDR3 is TGCAGCGTAGGGCTAGCGGGACGCAATGAGCAGTTCTTC.

On this clonotype itself: At one of its ends the junction is not consistent with the germline gene, which may arise from a read error. The chain is built from TRBV28 and TRBJ1-6; no reliable D call. This CDR3 has 12 amino acids. Germline lookup yields CDR1 MDHEN and CDR2 SYDVKM. The CDR3 nucleotides are TGTGCCAGCAGCCTAAGGAGTTCACCCCCCCACTTT. It translates to CASSLRSSPPHF. The full variable domain, completed using reference TRBV28 and TRBJ1-6, is DVKVTQSSRYLVKRTGEKVFLECVQDMDHENMFWYRQDPGLGLRLIYFSYDVKMKEKGDIPEGYSVSREKKERFSLILESASTNQTSMYLCASSLRSSPPHFGNGTRLTVT.

The chain couples TRBV12-3 or TRBV12-4 to TRBJ2-1; tentative D call: TRBD2 (6 bases). V was pared by 6 bases and J by 3 bases, with 15 bases between. The CDR3 is made up of 15 amino acids. This CDR3 reads CASRSAGPNYNEQFF. The CDR3 nucleotides read TGTGCCAGCAGATCTGCGGGACCAAACTACAATGAGCAGTTCTTC.

This clonotype turned up a few times. CDR3 nucleotides: TGTGCCGGCGGACTAGCGGGAGGACTCGGACAGACCCAGTACTTC. It specifies CAGGLAGGLGQTQYF. The rearrangement joins TRBV2 to TRBJ2-5, with 14 positions matching TRBD2. This CDR3 is 15 amino acids long. Germline values: CDR1 SNHLY, CDR2 FYNNEI. V shed 11 bases and J 6 bases; nucleotides not matched to a gene: 11. The full variable domain, in which reference TRBV2 and TRBJ2-5 provide the parts outside the CDR3, is EPEVTQTPSHQVTQMGQEVILRCVPISNHLYFYWYRQILGQKVEFLVSFYNNEISEKSEIFDDQFSVERPDGSNFTLKIRSTKLEDSAMYFCAGGLAGGLGQTQYFGPGTRLLVL.

V and J are TRBV9 and TRBJ2-7, with TRBD2 as a possible D gene (6 bases). The last part of the DNA fits TRBJ2-5 better; the J call may be wrong. This CDR3 contains 16 residues. The germline gives CDR1 SGDLS, CDR2 YYNGEE. Here the CDR3 DNA reads TGTGCCAGCAGCGTAGCCGGGGGATTAGGCGGAGAGACCCAGTACTTC. Translation gives CASSVAGGLGGETQYF.

The CDR3 spells CASGFQADNSPLHF. The CDR3 DNA follows: TGTGCTAGTGGTTTCCAGGCGGATAATTCACCCCTCCACTTT. This chain uses TRBV12-5 with TRBJ1-6; D not certain. V dropped 3 bases and J dropped 5 bases, with 8 bases sitting between them. This CDR3 is built from 14 residues. The germline V gene has CDR1 LGHNT and CDR2 FRNRAP.

This clonotype was recorded a few times. The rearrangement uses TRBV7-2 and TRBJ2-1, with TRBD2 identical over 10 bases. J gave up 5 bases and V 3 bases, and 10 bases lay outside the gene matches. Germline CDR1 SGHTA, CDR2 FQGNSA. This CDR3 has 17 amino acids. CDR3 amino acids: CASSFLPAGGRDNEQFF. DNA of the CDR3: TGTGCCAGCAGCTTCCTTCCAGCGGGGGGGAGGGACAATGAGCAGTTCTTC.

The genes are TRBV7-3 and TRBJ1-2; perhaps TRBD1 as D (5 bases). Trimming cost V 1 base and J 7 bases, with 13 bases left between them. Germline V gives CDR1 SGHTA, CDR2 FQGTGA. This CDR3 has 14 amino acids. CDR3 nucleotide sequence: TGTGCCAGCAGCTTAAACCCGACAGCTGGTGGCTACACCTTC. Translated: CASSLNPTAGGYTF.

This clonotype was seen only a few times. The rearrangement links TRBV29-1 to TRBJ1-2, with D possibly matching TRBD1 (6 bases). Per the germline V gene, CDR1 is SQVTM and CDR2 is ANQGSEA. The length of the CDR3 is 16 residues. Trimming took off 4 bases at V and 0 bases at J, with 18 bases between the two ends. The CDR3 DNA reads as TGCAGCGTTGTAGTCCCCCGGGACACTACTAACTATGGCTACACCTTC. This sequence encodes CSVVVPRDTTNYGYTF. The variable domain in full, with the rest retrieved from reference TRBV29-1 and TRBJ1-2, is SAVISQKPSRDICQRGTSLTIQCQVDSQVTMMFWYRQQPGQSLTLIATANQGSEATYESGFVIDKFPISRPNLTFSTLTVSNMSPEDSSIYLCSVVVPRDTTNYGYTFGSGTRLTVV.

The rearrangement joins TRBV5-1 to TRBJ2-7; 11 bases fit TRBD2. CDR1 is SGHRS, CDR2 YFSETQ, per germline. V trimming: 3 bases; J trimming: 0 bases; junction bases outside the gene matches: 5. The CDR3 loop spans 16 amino acids. For the CDR3, the DNA is TGCGCCAGCAGCTCGGGACTAGCGGTGAGCTCCTACGAGCAGTACTTC. Its translation is CASSSGLAVSSYEQYF.

The chain links TRBV29-1 to TRBJ1-1; tentative D call: TRBD1 (6 bases). Trimming left V 3 bases short and J 4 bases short, with 12 bases between. Looked up from germline, CDR1 is SQVTM and CDR2 is ANQGSEA. The length of the CDR3 is 13 residues. CDR3 sequence reads: CSVERGRATEAFF. The CDR3 nucleotides read TGCAGCGTTGAGAGGGGGAGGGCCACTGAAGCTTTCTTT.

V and J are TRBV12-3 or TRBV12-4 and TRBJ2-3; D is unresolved. There are 14 residues in the CDR3. The V end was cut by 3 bases, the J end by 3 bases, with 10 bases between. CDR3 loop: CASSLDRWTDTQYF. CDR3 in DNA: TGTGCCAGCAGTTTGGACCGCTGGACAGATACGCAGTATTTT.

The CDR3 region is CASSLTGGMDEQYF. As DNA, the CDR3 is TGTGCCAGCAGCTTGACAGGGGGCATGGACGAGCAGTACTTC. The rearrangement joins TRBV7-6 to TRBJ2-7, with TRBD1 matching over 10 bases. The CDR3 sequence is 14 residues long. The V gene end was trimmed by 3 bases and the J gene end by 5 bases; junction bases not matched to a gene: 4. Per germline, CDR1 SGHVS and CDR2 FNYEAQ.

This clonotype was seen a few times. J is TRBJ2-7 and V is TRBV6-5; 11 bases align to TRBD2. After removal of 8 bases from V and 4 bases from J, the junction contained 13 bases not matched to a gene. The germline V gene has CDR1 MNHEY and CDR2 SVGAGI. The CDR3 covers 16 residues. The CDR3: CASRQLAGVGSYEQYF. CDR3 in DNA: TGTGCCAGCCGTCAACTAGCGGGAGTAGGTTCTTACGAGCAGTACTTC.

The chain has TRBV6-1 and TRBJ2-6; 8 positions agree with TRBD1. V shed 5 bases, J shed 0 bases, and the junction held 6 bases outside the gene matches. Germline CDR1 and CDR2: MNHNS and SASEGT. CDR3 length equals 17 residues. CDR3 amino acids: CASSRGTGHSGANVLTF. The CDR3 coding sequence is TGTGCCAGCAGTCGCGGGACAGGACACTCTGGGGCCAACGTCCTGACTTTC.

The J gene is TRBJ2-1, the V gene TRBV7-9; D is perhaps TRBD1 (5 bases). Germline lookup yields CDR1 SEHNR and CDR2 FQNEAQ (reference sequence). V shed 0 bases and J shed 9 bases, with 12 bases lying between them. The CDR3 is 14 residues long. The CDR3 bases are TGTGCCAGCAGCTTAGCGACAGCAACCGGTGAGCAGTTCTTC. Translating it yields CASSLATATGEQFF. Complete variable domain (other parts from reference TRBV7-9 and TRBJ2-1): DTGVSQNPRHKITKRGQNVTFRCDPISEHNRLYWYRQTLGQGPEFLTYFQNEAQLEKSRLLSDRFSAERPKGSFSTLEIQRTEQGDSAMYLCASSLATATGEQFFGPGTRLTVL.

The gene calls are TRBV3-1 and TRBJ2-1, with 8 nucleotides matching TRBD1. Per the germline V gene, CDR1 is LGHDT and CDR2 is YNNKEL (reference sequence). This CDR3 has 15 amino acids. V trimming: 6 bases; J trimming: 7 bases; junction bases outside the gene matches: 11. CDR3 in amino acids: CASSRWTGTTNEQFF. The CDR3 DNA sequence: TGTGCCAGCAGTCGCTGGACAGGGACAACGAATGAGCAGTTCTTC.

This clonotype was observed a handful of times. The V gene is TRBV15, the J gene TRBJ2-7; 8 bases match TRBD1. The CDR3 has 15 residues. V trimming: 0 bases; J trimming: 0 bases; junction bases outside the gene matches: 1. Looked up from germline, CDR1 is LNHNV and CDR2 is YYDKDF (reference sequence). CDR3 sequence: CATSREGQDSYEQYF. CDR3 nucleotides: TGTGCCACCAGCAGAGAGGGACAGGACTCCTACGAGCAGTACTTC.

The gene calls are TRBV15 and TRBJ2-7, with 12 bases aligning to TRBD2. V shed 5 bases, J shed 1 base, and the junction held 3 bases outside the gene matches. The CDR3 extends over 15 amino acids. CDR1 is LNHNV and CDR2 is YYDKDF in the germline V gene (reference sequence). CDR3 sequence reads: CATSRTSGASYEQYF. The DNA for the CDR3 is TGTGCCACCAGCCGGACTAGCGGGGCTTCCTACGAGCAGTACTTC.

In regard to this clonotype: The junction departs from germline at one end; a sequencing error may be responsible. The chain has TRBV29-1 and TRBJ2-1; TRBD2 aligns across 8 bases. The CDR3 spans 18 residues. CDR1 SQVTM and CDR2 ANQGSEA come from the germline V gene. CDR3 sequence reads: CSVEDRVPRGGKYSEQFF. The CDR3 DNA reads as TGCAGCGTTGAAGATCGAGTCCCCCGGGGGGGGAAATACAGTGAGCAGTTCTTC.

V gene TRBV2 combines with J gene TRBJ1-1; D unresolved. This CDR3 contains 14 residues. CDR1 is SNHLY, CDR2 FYNNEI, per germline. Trimming pared 2 bases from V and 1 base from J, leaving 8 bases between. CDR3 residues: CASSERAGNTEAFF. In DNA, the CDR3 is TGTGCCAGCAGTGAAAGGGCAGGGAACACTGAAGCTTTCTTT.

About this clonotype itself: A much larger clonotype is one base distant, so this may be a read error. V gene TRBV7-3 combines with J gene TRBJ2-7; D might be TRBD1 or TRBD2, each matching 6 bases. The CDR3 has 14 amino acids. The ends were cut back, 4 bases at V and 4 bases at J, with 14 bases in the middle. CDR1 and CDR2 from the germline V gene are SGHTA and FQGTGA. The CDR3 DNA reads TGTGCCAGCAGCTGCGGGGACAAGTATTACGAGCAGTACTTC. This gives the protein CASSCGDKYYEQYF.

This chain uses TRBV9 with TRBJ2-1; no definite D call. The V gene's germline CDR1 is SGDLS and CDR2 YYNGEE. Trimming took 5 bases from V and 8 from J, leaving 8 bases between them. The CDR3 totals 11 residues. The DNA of the CDR3 is TGTGCCAGCAGTAGACTCCATGAGCAGTTCTTC. Translated, it gives CASSRLHEQFF.

The J gene is TRBJ2-5, the V gene TRBV12-3 or TRBV12-4, with D tentatively TRBD2 (6 bases). The J call may not be correct, given that the DNA end is closer to TRBJ2-7. The CDR3 runs 17 residues. In DNA form, the CDR3 reads TGTGCCAGCAGTTTGGGAGCTAGCGCCGCTACCATTACCGAGCAGTACTTC. Protein: CASSLGASAATITEQYF.

The chain has TRBV12-3 or TRBV12-4 and TRBJ1-2; 7 nucleotides agree with TRBD1. The CDR3 contains 17 residues. J gave up 4 bases and V 6 bases, and 17 bases lay outside the gene matches. The CDR3 region is CASSHYLGGTATYGYTF. The CDR3 DNA follows: TGTGCCAGCAGCCACTACCTGGGGGGGACAGCTACCTATGGCTACACCTTC.

The rearrangement links TRBV3-1 to TRBJ2-1; D perhaps matches TRBD2 (6 bases). CDR1 is LGHDT, CDR2 YNNKEL, per germline (reference sequence). The V gene lost 0 bases and the J gene lost 7 bases, with 16 bases spanning the gap. The CDR3 is 16 amino acids. The CDR3 protein is CASSQESQVRGNEQFF. CDR3 DNA sequence: TGTGCCAGCAGCCAAGAGTCGCAGGTCCGGGGGAATGAGCAGTTCTTC.

This chain joins TRBV3-1 and TRBJ2-7; either TRBD1 or TRBD2 may fit D (5 bases each). V was cut by 8 bases and J by 2 bases, with 13 bases left in between. CDR1 and CDR2 (germline): LGHDT, YNNKEL (reference sequence). The CDR3 runs 13 residues. This CDR3 is CASAEVGAYEQYF. The CDR3 DNA is TGTGCCAGCGCGGAGGTAGGGGCCTACGAGCAGTACTTC.

The chain joins TRBV20-1 to TRBJ2-6, with D perhaps TRBD1 (5 bases). In germline, CDR1 is DFQATT, CDR2 SNEGSKA (reference sequence). The CDR3 totals 13 residues. V lost 5 bases and J lost 1, with 6 bases in between. For the CDR3, the DNA is TGCAGTGCTGCAGGGTCTGGGGCCAACGTCCTGACTTTC. This encodes CSAAGSGANVLTF.

This sequence joins TRBV5-1 and TRBJ2-7, with TRBD1 matching 7 bases. The CDR3 runs 11 residues. With V trimmed by 4 bases and J by 7 bases, 2 bases remained unmatched. Looked up from germline, CDR1 is SGHRS and CDR2 is YFSETQ. The DNA for the CDR3 is TGCGCCAGCAGCCAGGACAGGGAGCAGTACTTC. It yields the protein CASSQDREQYF.

The chain combines TRBV13 with TRBJ1-1; no clear D. Deletions cut 4 bases from V and 1 base from J, with 4 bases between. The CDR3 loop spans 12 amino acids. The V gene's germline CDR1 is PRHDT and CDR2 FYEKMQ (reference sequence). The CDR3 region is CASSWANTEAFF. For the CDR3, the DNA is TGTGCCAGCAGCTGGGCGAACACTGAAGCTTTCTTT.